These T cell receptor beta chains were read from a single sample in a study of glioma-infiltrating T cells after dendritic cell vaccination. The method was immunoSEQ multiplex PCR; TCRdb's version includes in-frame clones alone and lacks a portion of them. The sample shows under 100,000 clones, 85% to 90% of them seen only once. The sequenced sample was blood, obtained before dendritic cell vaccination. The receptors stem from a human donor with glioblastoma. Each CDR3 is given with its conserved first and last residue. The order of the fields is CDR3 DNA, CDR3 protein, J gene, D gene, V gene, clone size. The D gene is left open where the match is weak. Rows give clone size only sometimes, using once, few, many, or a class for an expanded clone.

CDR3nt: TGTGCCAGCACCAGTCCGGGTCCTTCCTCCTACGAGCAGTACTTC
CDR3aa: CASTSPGPSSYEQYF
j_gene: TRBJ2-7
d_gene: -
v_gene: TRBV28
abundance: -

CDR3nt: TGTGCCAGCAGTTTTGACAGCGTTACGAGGCAGTACTTC
CDR3aa: CASSFDSVTRQYF
j_gene: TRBJ2-7
d_gene: -
v_gene: TRBV6-6
abundance: -

CDR3nt: TGTGCCAGCAGCTTAGCGGGGCTAGTTCAGTACTTC
CDR3aa: CASSLAGLVQYF
j_gene: TRBJ2-4
d_gene: -
v_gene: TRBV7-2
abundance: few

CDR3nt: TGTGCCAGCAGCTTGGTGGGACTAGCGGGGGGCGACGGGGAGACCCAGTACTTC
CDR3aa: CASSLVGLAGGDGETQYF
j_gene: TRBJ2-5
d_gene: TRBD2
v_gene: TRBV5-6
abundance: -

CDR3nt: TGTGCCAGCAGTCCGGGACAGGGTCTAAACGAGCAGTACTTC
CDR3aa: CASSPGQGLNEQYF
j_gene: TRBJ2-7
d_gene: TRBD1
v_gene: TRBV5-4
abundance: -

CDR3nt: TGTGCCAGCAGCGTAGAGGAGTCAGGGTGGCGAGAGCAGTACTTC
CDR3aa: CASSVEESGWREQYF
j_gene: TRBJ2-7
d_gene: -
v_gene: TRBV9
abundance: -

CDR3nt: TGTGCCAGCAGCGTGGGACACTTCTACGAGCAGTACTTC
CDR3aa: CASSVGHFYEQYF
j_gene: TRBJ2-7
d_gene: -
v_gene: TRBV5-6
abundance: -

CDR3nt: TGCGCCAGCAGCGCCGGGGACAGCCCTATCTACGAGCAGTACTTC
CDR3aa: CASSAGDSPIYEQYF
j_gene: TRBJ2-7
d_gene: TRBD1
v_gene: TRBV5-1
abundance: -

CDR3nt: TGTGCCAGCAGTTACTCGCCGAGGATCTATGGCTACACCTTC
CDR3aa: CASSYSPRIYGYTF
j_gene: TRBJ1-2
d_gene: -
v_gene: TRBV6-6
abundance: few

CDR3nt: TGCAGCGTAGCTTTCGGAGAGACCCAGTACTTC
CDR3aa: CSVAFGETQYF
j_gene: TRBJ2-5
d_gene: -
v_gene: TRBV29-1
abundance: -

CDR3nt: TGCGCCAGCAGCCAAGATTTAGGACAGGGGGGGAATCAGCCCCAGCATTTT
CDR3aa: CASSQDLGQGGNQPQHF
j_gene: TRBJ1-5
d_gene: TRBD1
v_gene: TRBV4-1
abundance: once

CDR3nt: TGTGCCAGCAGCCAAGTTCAGCGGGCGGGGTACGAGCAGTACTTC
CDR3aa: CASSQVQRAGYEQYF
j_gene: TRBJ2-7
d_gene: -
v_gene: TRBV4-2
abundance: few

CDR3nt: TGTGCCATCAGTGAGTGGCCCGGGACTCCCATAACGTGTTATTTT
CDR3aa: CAISEWPGTPITCYF
j_gene: TRBJ2-3
d_gene: -
v_gene: TRBV10-3
abundance: -

CDR3nt: TGTGCCAGCAGCGTAGCCCCCCCGGGTAGCACAGATACGCAGTATTTT
CDR3aa: CASSVAPPGSTDTQYF
j_gene: TRBJ2-3
d_gene: -
v_gene: TRBV9
abundance: -

CDR3nt: TGTGCCAGCAGACCCCCGAGCTCCTACGAGCAGTACTTC
CDR3aa: CASRPPSSYEQYF
j_gene: TRBJ2-7
d_gene: -
v_gene: TRBV7-2
abundance: -

CDR3nt: TGTGCCAGCAGCTTAGCGGCGGGGACCATGAACACTGAAGCTTTCTTT
CDR3aa: CASSLAAGTMNTEAFF
j_gene: TRBJ1-1
d_gene: -
v_gene: TRBV7-8
abundance: once

CDR3nt: TGCGCCAGCAGCTTGATGGGACAGGAGAACACCGGGGAGCTGTTTTTT
CDR3aa: CASSLMGQENTGELFF
j_gene: TRBJ2-2
d_gene: TRBD1
v_gene: TRBV5-1
abundance: -

CDR3nt: TGTGCCAGCAGTTGGGCCTTACGGGAGGGCTACACCTTC
CDR3aa: CASSWALREGYTF
j_gene: TRBJ1-2
d_gene: -
v_gene: TRBV2
abundance: -

CDR3nt: TGTGCCAGCACCGACCTAGGACAGGGGTACTCTAACTATGGCTACACCTTC
CDR3aa: CASTDLGQGYSNYGYTF
j_gene: TRBJ1-2
d_gene: TRBD1
v_gene: TRBV7-2
abundance: -

CDR3nt: TGTGCCTGGCGTAGCGGGAGCAGAGATACGCAGTATTTT
CDR3aa: CAWRSGSRDTQYF
j_gene: TRBJ2-3
d_gene: TRBD2
v_gene: TRBV30
abundance: few

CDR3nt: TGTGCCAGCAGCCCCGGTAGTTACGAGCAGTACTTC
CDR3aa: CASSPGSYEQYF
j_gene: TRBJ2-7
d_gene: -
v_gene: TRBV16
abundance: -

CDR3nt: TGTGCCAGCAGCGTAGCGTCCGACACTGAAGCTTTCTTT
CDR3aa: CASSVASDTEAFF
j_gene: TRBJ1-1
d_gene: -
v_gene: TRBV9
abundance: -

CDR3nt: TGTGCCAGCAGCTTCACCTTCTCTTGGGCACCGAGCACAGATACGCAGTATTTT
CDR3aa: CASSFTFSWAPSTDTQYF
j_gene: TRBJ2-3
d_gene: -
v_gene: TRBV7-9
abundance: -

CDR3nt: TGCGCCAGCAGCCCTTGGGACAGCTACGAGCAGTACTTC
CDR3aa: CASSPWDSYEQYF
j_gene: TRBJ2-7
d_gene: TRBD1
v_gene: TRBV5-1
abundance: -

CDR3nt: TGTGCCAGCAGCTTAGGGGTACTAGCGGGAGGCGCCTACGAGCAGTACTTC
CDR3aa: CASSLGVLAGGAYEQYF
j_gene: TRBJ2-7
d_gene: TRBD2
v_gene: TRBV7-8
abundance: -

CDR3nt: TGTGCCAGCAGCCAACTAGCGGGAGGCAACACCGGGGAGCTGTTTTTT
CDR3aa: CASSQLAGGNTGELFF
j_gene: TRBJ2-2
d_gene: TRBD2
v_gene: TRBV4-2
abundance: -

CDR3nt: TGCAGCGTTGAATGGGGCAGGGATCCGACAGATACGCAGTATTTT
CDR3aa: CSVEWGRDPTDTQYF
j_gene: TRBJ2-3
d_gene: -
v_gene: TRBV29-1
abundance: -

CDR3nt: TGCGCCAGCAGCTTGGACAGCAACTCGATAAATGAGCAGTTCTTC
CDR3aa: CASSLDSNSINEQFF
j_gene: TRBJ2-1
d_gene: -
v_gene: TRBV5-1
abundance: -

CDR3nt: TGTGCCAGCAGCGCGGACAGAAGCACAGATACGCAGTATTTT
CDR3aa: CASSADRSTDTQYF
j_gene: TRBJ2-3
d_gene: -
v_gene: TRBV9
abundance: -

CDR3nt: TGTGCCAGCGCCAGACAGGGGGATCCCTCCTACGAGCAGTACTTC
CDR3aa: CASARQGDPSYEQYF
j_gene: TRBJ2-7
d_gene: TRBD1
v_gene: TRBV9
abundance: -

CDR3nt: TGCGCCAGCGCACTGGGACAGGGGAATGAAAAACTGTTTTTT
CDR3aa: CASALGQGNEKLFF
j_gene: TRBJ1-4
d_gene: TRBD1
v_gene: TRBV5-1
abundance: once

CDR3nt: TGTGCCAGTAGTATAGGGGACAGGGTAATCGGGGAGCTGTTTTTT
CDR3aa: CASSIGDRVIGELFF
j_gene: TRBJ2-2
d_gene: TRBD1
v_gene: TRBV19
abundance: -

CDR3nt: TGTGCCAGCAGTTTACAGGGGGCCCGCACAGATACGCAGTATTTT
CDR3aa: CASSLQGARTDTQYF
j_gene: TRBJ2-3
d_gene: TRBD1
v_gene: TRBV27
abundance: -

CDR3nt: TGTGCCAGCAGCTTAGGCGCCCAGGGGGTATCTAGGGACATTCAGTACTTC
CDR3aa: CASSLGAQGVSRDIQYF
j_gene: TRBJ2-4
d_gene: TRBD1
v_gene: TRBV7-2
abundance: -

CDR3nt: TGCGCCAGCAGCCCAGGGGACACCCGATTTAGCGAGCAGTACTTC
CDR3aa: CASSPGDTRFSEQYF
j_gene: TRBJ2-7
d_gene: -
v_gene: TRBV5-1
abundance: -

CDR3nt: TGTGCCCGGACAGGACAGGGAACTGAAGCTTTCTTT
CDR3aa: CARTGQGTEAFF
j_gene: TRBJ1-1
d_gene: TRBD1
v_gene: TRBV30
abundance: -

CDR3nt: TGCGCCAGCAGCCAAGTGGGGGCGTCCTACAATGAGCAGTTCTTC
CDR3aa: CASSQVGASYNEQFF
j_gene: TRBJ2-1
d_gene: -
v_gene: TRBV4-1
abundance: -

CDR3nt: TGTGCCAGCAGTGAGGCGGTGTCGGGCAATCAGCCCCAGCATTTT
CDR3aa: CASSEAVSGNQPQHF
j_gene: TRBJ1-5
d_gene: -
v_gene: TRBV2
abundance: -

CDR3nt: TGTGCCAGCAGGCCCCTGTTCGGGGGGGGGTACGAGCAGTACTTC
CDR3aa: CASRPLFGGGYEQYF
j_gene: TRBJ2-7
d_gene: TRBD2
v_gene: TRBV6-5
abundance: -

CDR3nt: TGTGCCAGCTCACCCGGAGGCAATCAGCCCCAGCATTTT
CDR3aa: CASSPGGNQPQHF
j_gene: TRBJ1-5
d_gene: -
v_gene: TRBV25-1
abundance: -

CDR3nt: TGCGCCAGCAGCTTTGGCACTAGCGGGTCCCAAGAGACCCAGTACTTC
CDR3aa: CASSFGTSGSQETQYF
j_gene: TRBJ2-5
d_gene: TRBD2
v_gene: TRBV5-1
abundance: -

CDR3nt: TGCGCCAGCAGGCTACCCAGGGCGCCCAGACCCCAGCCCCAGCATTTT
CDR3aa: CASRLPRAPRPQPQHF
j_gene: TRBJ1-5
d_gene: -
v_gene: TRBV5-1
abundance: -

CDR3nt: TGTGCCAGCAGCCCTGGACAGGCGGGTCTAAACACTGAAGCTTTCTTT
CDR3aa: CASSPGQAGLNTEAFF
j_gene: TRBJ1-1
d_gene: TRBD1
v_gene: TRBV7-8
abundance: -

CDR3nt: TGTGCCACCAGCAGAGTATTAGGGACTAGCGGGCCTAACACCGGGGAGCTGTTTTTT
CDR3aa: CATSRVLGTSGPNTGELFF
j_gene: TRBJ2-2
d_gene: TRBD2
v_gene: TRBV15
abundance: -

CDR3nt: TGTGCCAGCAGCTCCGGACAGGGACTACAAGAGACCCAGTACTTC
CDR3aa: CASSSGQGLQETQYF
j_gene: TRBJ2-5
d_gene: -
v_gene: TRBV5-8
abundance: -

CDR3nt: TGCAGCGTCGGGACTAGCGGGAGTCGCTCCCACGAGCAGTACTTC
CDR3aa: CSVGTSGSRSHEQYF
j_gene: TRBJ2-7
d_gene: TRBD2
v_gene: TRBV29-1
abundance: -

CDR3nt: TGTGCCAGTCTCTCCTGGACTAGTAGTTGGTACGAGCAGTACTTC
CDR3aa: CASLSWTSSWYEQYF
j_gene: TRBJ2-7
d_gene: TRBD2
v_gene: TRBV5-6
abundance: -

CDR3nt: TGTGCCAGCAGCGCCACTAGCGGGGGTTATATAGCCAAAAACATTCAGTACTTC
CDR3aa: CASSATSGGYIAKNIQYF
j_gene: TRBJ2-4
d_gene: TRBD2
v_gene: TRBV2
abundance: -

CDR3nt: TGTGCCAGCAGCCAGGACAGGGAATCTTACCGGGGCTACACCTTC
CDR3aa: CASSQDRESYRGYTF
j_gene: TRBJ1-2
d_gene: TRBD1
v_gene: TRBV5-4
abundance: -

CDR3nt: TGTGCCAGCAGCCCAGACAGGGAGAGGAGGACTGAAGCTTTCTTT
CDR3aa: CASSPDRERRTEAFF
j_gene: TRBJ1-1
d_gene: TRBD1
v_gene: TRBV7-2
abundance: -

CDR3nt: TGTGCCAGTAGTATGGGACAGGGTGACACCATATATTTT
CDR3aa: CASSMGQGDTIYF
j_gene: TRBJ1-3
d_gene: TRBD1
v_gene: TRBV19
abundance: -

CDR3nt: TGTGCCAGCAGCGTGGACGTCGGCTACGAGCAGTACTTC
CDR3aa: CASSVDVGYEQYF
j_gene: TRBJ2-7
d_gene: -
v_gene: TRBV5-4
abundance: -

CDR3nt: TGTGCCAGTAGAGCTAGCGGGAGAGGCTTCCACAATGAGCAGTTCTTC
CDR3aa: CASRASGRGFHNEQFF
j_gene: TRBJ2-1
d_gene: TRBD2
v_gene: TRBV19
abundance: -

CDR3nt: TGTGCCTGGAATGTGAGGGGGACTAACTATGGCTACACCTTC
CDR3aa: CAWNVRGTNYGYTF
j_gene: TRBJ1-2
d_gene: -
v_gene: TRBV30
abundance: -

CDR3nt: TGTGCCAGCAGCTCAGGGACAGGGACCAAAAAGGAGACCCAGTACTTC
CDR3aa: CASSSGTGTKKETQYF
j_gene: TRBJ2-5
d_gene: TRBD1
v_gene: TRBV5-4
abundance: -

CDR3nt: TGCGCCAGCAGGGACCCGGGACAGGAGAAGTTCTTC
CDR3aa: CASRDPGQEKFF
j_gene: TRBJ2-1
d_gene: TRBD1
v_gene: TRBV10-2
abundance: -

CDR3nt: TGTGCCAGCAGCGCGCAGGGGGCTACTTCACCCCTCCACTTT
CDR3aa: CASSAQGATSPLHF
j_gene: TRBJ1-6
d_gene: TRBD1
v_gene: TRBV5-6
abundance: -

CDR3nt: TGTGACTCCCCCGCAAGAGTCGCTAGGGAAGCTTTCTTT
CDR3aa: CDSPARVAREAFF
j_gene: TRBJ1-1
d_gene: -
v_gene: TRBV21-1
abundance: once

CDR3nt: TGTGCCAGTAGTACGGGACAGGGAAACACTGAAGCTTTCTTT
CDR3aa: CASSTGQGNTEAFF
j_gene: TRBJ1-1
d_gene: TRBD1
v_gene: TRBV19
abundance: -

CDR3nt: TGTGCCAGCAGCGTAGGGGGACAGGGGATCAATGAGCAGTTCTTC
CDR3aa: CASSVGGQGINEQFF
j_gene: TRBJ2-1
d_gene: TRBD1
v_gene: TRBV9
abundance: -